One and the same sample provided the 11 T cell receptor beta chains below, sequenced in a study of T cell responses to AZD1222 COVID-19 vaccine. TCRdb's copy holds only in-frame clones and misses some; the assay was immunoSEQ multiplex PCR. Seen in this sample are about 140,000 clones; the ten most common clones hold about 2%. Source material: peripheral blood. The receptors here all came from an adult in good health.

V and J are TRBV14 and TRBJ1-2; D remains unclear. The germline CDR1 and CDR2 sequences are SGHDN and FVKESK. Trimming removed 1 base at V and 2 bases at J, with 8 bases between. This CDR3 has 14 residues. CDR3 in DNA: TGTGCCAGCAGCCAAGGAGTCGGGAACTATGGCTACACCTTC. Translated, it gives CASSQGVGNYGYTF.

This rearrangement joins TRBV29-1 to TRBJ2-6; unclear D gene. Germline CDR1 is SQVTM and CDR2 is ANQGSEA. This CDR3 spans 12 amino acids. V was trimmed by 6 bases and J by 1 base, leaving 4 bases between them. The CDR3 here is CSVPSGANVLTF. CDR3 nucleotide sequence: TGCAGCGTCCCATCTGGGGCCAACGTCCTGACTTTC.

The V gene is TRBV6-5, the J gene TRBJ1-2; D is possibly TRBD1 (6 bases). The V gene's germline CDR1 is MNHEY and CDR2 SVGAGI. V lost 8 bases to trimming and J lost 8 bases, with 15 bases between them. The CDR3 runs to 12 residues. The CDR3 DNA reads as TGTGCCAGCGCCCGGGGGCGTGTAGGCTACACCTTC. Its protein product is CASARGRVGYTF.

This chain uses TRBV28 with TRBJ1-2, with a weak D call TRBD1 (5 bases). Looked up from germline, CDR1 is MDHEN and CDR2 is SYDVKM. The CDR3 spans 14 residues. V dropped 6 bases and J dropped 2 bases, with 13 bases sitting between them. The CDR3 loop reads CASRSATANYGYTF. The CDR3 DNA reads TGTGCCAGCAGAAGCGCGACAGCGAACTATGGCTACACCTTC.

V gene TRBV5-1 combines with J gene TRBJ1-2; D may be TRBD1 (6 bases). CDR1 is SGHRS, CDR2 YFSETQ, per germline. Deletions cut 0 bases from V and 5 bases from J, with 14 bases between. CDR3 length equals 15 residues. The CDR3 DNA sequence: TGCGCCAGCAGCTTGGCCGGATCAGGGGAGTATGGCTACACCTTC. Translating gives CASSLAGSGEYGYTF.

V and J are TRBV5-1 and TRBJ1-6; the D is unclear. Germline CDR1 SGHRS, CDR2 YFSETQ. V shed 0 bases and J shed 7 bases, with 8 bases lying between them. The CDR3 is 14 residues long. The CDR3, as DNA: TGCGCCAGCAGCTTGGTCAGACAAAATTCACCCCTCCACTTT. Protein: CASSLVRQNSPLHF.

The chain couples TRBV2 to TRBJ2-1; D is possibly TRBD1 (5 bases). Germline CDR1 reads SNHLY; CDR2 reads FYNNEI. The CDR3 contains 13 residues. V was trimmed by 6 bases and J by 5 bases, leaving 11 bases between them. This CDR3 reads CASSFDRDNEQFF. In DNA, the CDR3 is TGTGCCAGCAGCTTCGACAGAGACAATGAGCAGTTCTTC.

The chain recombines TRBV6-6 with TRBJ1-2, with a possible D match to TRBD1 (5 bases). Trimming stripped 5 bases from V and 7 bases from J, with 20 bases between. Germline-derived CDR1 and CDR2 are MNHNY and SVGAGI (reference sequence). The CDR3 has 15 amino acids. This chain's CDR3 is CASSSAWGADLGYTF. CDR3 sequence (DNA): TGTGCCAGCAGTAGTGCGTGGGGCGCTGATCTTGGCTACACCTTC.

The rearrangement joins TRBV2 to TRBJ1-2; D not certain. V lost 4 bases and J lost 0, with 6 bases in between. The CDR3 runs to 13 residues. Germline V gene lookup returns CDR1 SNHLY and CDR2 FYNNEI. In DNA form, the CDR3 reads TGTGCCAGCAGTGTTACAGCTAACTATGGCTACACCTTC. Encoded protein: CASSVTANYGYTF.

This rearrangement joins TRBV2 to TRBJ1-5, with 8 bases fitting TRBD1. CDR3 size: 15 residues. CDR1 and CDR2 from the germline V gene are SNHLY and FYNNEI. Losses at the gene ends were 0 bases for V and 7 bases for J; bases not matched to a gene: 5. The CDR3 here is CASSEANRGSQPQHF. In nucleotides, the CDR3 is TGTGCCAGCAGTGAAGCCAACAGGGGGTCCCAGCCCCAGCATTTT.

J is TRBJ1-2 and V is TRBV12-3 or TRBV12-4; maybe TRBD1 (5 bases). The V and J ends lost 2 bases and 4 bases respectively, with 8 bases between them. The CDR3 sequence is 13 residues long. CDR3 loop: CASSLRGGYGYTF. The CDR3, as DNA: TGTGCCAGCAGTTTAAGGGGCGGCTATGGCTACACCTTC.